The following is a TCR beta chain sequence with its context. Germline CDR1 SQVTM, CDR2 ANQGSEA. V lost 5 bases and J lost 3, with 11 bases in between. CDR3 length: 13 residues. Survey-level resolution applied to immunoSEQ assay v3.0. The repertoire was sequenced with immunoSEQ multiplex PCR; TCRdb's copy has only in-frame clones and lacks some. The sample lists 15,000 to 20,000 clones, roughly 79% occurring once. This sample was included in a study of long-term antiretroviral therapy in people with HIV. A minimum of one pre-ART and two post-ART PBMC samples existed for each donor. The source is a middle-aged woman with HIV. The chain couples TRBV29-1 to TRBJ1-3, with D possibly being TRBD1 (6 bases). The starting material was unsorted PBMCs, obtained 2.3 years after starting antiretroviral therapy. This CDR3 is CSVRQGSGNTIYF. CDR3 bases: TGCAGCGTTCGCCAGGGGAGTGGAAACACCATATATTTT.